The rows below give T cell receptor beta chains drawn from one sample of a study of T cells in pancreatic ductal adenocarcinoma. Measured with immunoSEQ multiplex PCR; TCRdb has only the in-frame clones, and not every one. There are about 5,000 clones in the sample; nearly 90% occur only once, and around 5.5% lies in the top ten. The sequenced sample consisted of pancreatic tumor tissue. The receptors shown here come from a human donor with pancreatic ductal adenocarcinoma. CDR3s include the opening cysteine and the closing phenylalanine or tryptophan. D genes are given only for firm matches. Size values are once, few and many counts, or a class for expanded clones, and some rows have none.

TRBD1	TRBV4-2	TRBJ2-1	NA	CASSQEGDRANEQFF	TGTGCCAGCAGCCAAGAAGGAGACAGGGCCAATGAGCAGTTCTTC
TRBD2	TRBV2	TRBJ2-7	NA	CASSGTSLEQYF	TGTGCCAGCAGTGGGACTAGTCTCGAGCAGTACTTC
TRBD1	TRBV5-5	TRBJ2-7	NA	CASSLFGDSSYEQYF	TGTGCCAGCAGCTTGTTCGGGGACAGCTCCTACGAGCAGTACTTC
TRBD1	TRBV29-1	TRBJ1-1	NA	CSADRGHTEAFF	TGCAGCGCGGACAGGGGGCACACTGAAGCTTTCTTT
NA	TRBV4-2	TRBJ1-1	NA	CASSLPTGLNTEAFF	TGTGCCAGCAGCCTACCGACAGGTCTAAACACTGAAGCTTTCTTT
TRBD1	TRBV15	TRBJ2-3	NA	CATSLRDRGPTDTQYF	TGTGCCACCAGCCTGCGGGACAGGGGGCCCACAGATACGCAGTATTTT
TRBD1	TRBV28	TRBJ1-2	NA	CASTTYRGHYGYTF	TGTGCCAGCACAACTTACAGGGGTCACTATGGCTACACCTTC
NA	TRBV28	TRBJ2-5	once	CASSPLGGNQETQYF	TGTGCCAGCAGCCCGCTGGGGGGTAACCAAGAGACCCAGTACTTC
NA	TRBV6-6	TRBJ2-7	NA	CASSSLGPGLEQYF	TGTGCCAGCAGTTCCCTGGGCCCTGGCCTCGAGCAGTACTTC
NA	TRBV9	TRBJ2-3	NA	CASSASYTDTQYF	TGTGCCAGCAGCGCGTCTTACACAGATACGCAGTATTTT
TRBD1	TRBV29-1	TRBJ2-5	NA	CSVSRGSQETQYF	TGCAGCGTTTCCAGGGGGAGCCAAGAGACCCAGTACTTC
NA	TRBV11-2	TRBJ2-1	NA	CASSLSPAGGGNEQFF	TGTGCCAGCAGCTTAAGCCCCGCAGGTGGCGGCAATGAGCAGTTCTTC
NA	TRBV7-2	TRBJ2-3	NA	CASSLVGGTGTDTQYF	TGTGCCAGCAGCTTAGTGGGGGGGACAGGCACAGATACGCAGTATTTT
NA	TRBV19	TRBJ2-7	NA	CASSADWTEQYF	TGTGCCAGTAGTGCCGACTGGACCGAGCAGTACTTC
NA	TRBV9	TRBJ2-7	few	CASSVAFDEQYF	TGTGCCAGCAGCGTAGCGTTCGACGAGCAGTACTTC
TRBD1	TRBV5-5	TRBJ2-7	NA	CASSQEGSGTGDYEQYF	TGTGCCAGCAGCCAAGAGGGATCCGGGACAGGTGACTACGAGCAGTACTTC
TRBD1	TRBV6-8	TRBJ1-2	once	CASSRQGARDGYTF	TGTGCCAGCAGTCGACAGGGGGCGAGGGATGGCTACACCTTC
NA	TRBV6-1	TRBJ1-5	NA	CASSGSGTVENQPQHF	TGTGCCAGCAGTGGATCAGGGACGGTTGAAAATCAGCCCCAGCATTTT
TRBD1	TRBV6-4	TRBJ1-5	NA	CASRGTGGLAQHF	TGTGCCAGCAGGGGGACAGGGGGCTTGGCCCAGCATTTT
TRBD1	TRBV6-1	TRBJ1-2	large	CASSVGWGQSYGYTF	TGTGCCAGCAGTGTCGGCTGGGGACAGAGCTATGGCTACACCTTC
NA	TRBV15	TRBJ1-1	NA	CATSRDSGEAFF	TGTGCCACCAGCAGAGACTCGGGAGAAGCTTTCTTT
NA	TRBV6-4	TRBJ1-2	NA	CASSQGNYGYTF	TGTGCCAGCAGTCAGGGTAACTATGGCTACACCTTC
NA	TRBV14	TRBJ1-4	NA	CASSRNTNEKLFF	TGTGCCAGCAGCCGCAACACTAATGAAAAACTGTTTTTT
NA	TRBV15	TRBJ2-3	NA	CATSRDSATDTQYF	TGTGCCACCAGCAGAGATTCCGCCACAGATACGCAGTATTTT
NA	TRBV10-2	TRBJ2-3	NA	CASIDPAATDTQYF	TGCGCCAGCATAGATCCGGCGGCCACAGATACGCAGTATTTT
NA	TRBV7-2	TRBJ2-5	NA	CASSLDTETQYF	TGTGCCAGCAGCCTAGATACAGAGACCCAGTACTTC
NA	TRBV30	TRBJ1-2	NA	CAWSEAHGYTF	TGTGCCTGGAGTGAGGCTCATGGCTACACCTTC
TRBD2	TRBV19	TRBJ2-7	NA	CASSTTSGSYSEQYF	TGTGCCAGTAGTACGACTAGCGGGAGTTATAGCGAGCAGTACTTC
TRBD1	TRBV6-1	TRBJ2-7	NA	CASRVTGTGIYEQYF	TGTGCCAGCAGGGTCACCGGGACAGGGATCTACGAGCAGTACTTC
NA	TRBV29-1	TRBJ1-1	NA	CSAGGRTQEAFF	TGCAGCGCCGGGGGGCGCACCCAAGAAGCTTTCTTT
NA	TRBV27	TRBJ2-2	NA	CASSGGPFTGELFF	TGTGCCAGCAGCGGGGGCCCTTTCACCGGGGAGCTGTTTTTT
NA	TRBV27	TRBJ2-2	NA	CASRAGQNTGELFF	TGTGCCAGCAGGGCGGGGCAGAACACCGGGGAGCTGTTTTTT
NA	TRBV28	TRBJ1-2	NA	CATGRELYYGYTF	TGTGCCACAGGGAGGGAACTGTACTATGGCTACACCTTC
NA	TRBV27	TRBJ1-3	NA	CASSLRTPYSGNTIYF	TGTGCCAGCAGTTTAAGGACACCTTACTCTGGAAACACCATATATTTT
NA	TRBV2	TRBJ2-5	NA	CASNYQETQYF	TGTGCCAGCAACTACCAAGAGACCCAGTACTTC
NA	TRBV19	TRBJ1-2	few	CASRIRGGKTNYGYTF	TGTGCCAGTAGGATTAGAGGTGGGAAAACTAACTATGGCTACACCTTC
NA	TRBV5-1	TRBJ2-2	NA	CASSLGSNTGELFF	TGCGCCAGCAGCTTGGGGTCGAACACCGGGGAGCTGTTTTTT
TRBD1	TRBV4-3	TRBJ2-3	NA	CASSDRDRVADTQYF	TGCGCCAGCAGCGACCGGGACAGGGTTGCAGATACGCAGTATTTT
NA	TRBV6-1	TRBJ1-6	NA	CAVGQGFANSPLHF	TGTGCCGTGGGCCAGGGTTTTGCTAATTCACCCCTCCACTTT
NA	TRBV6-5	TRBJ2-7	NA	CASSYLAQSYEQYF	TGTGCCAGCAGTTATCTAGCGCAATCCTACGAGCAGTACTTC
TRBD1	TRBV19	TRBJ2-7	once	CASAYTTGADYEQYF	TGTGCCAGTGCTTACACGACAGGGGCGGACTACGAGCAGTACTTC
NA	TRBV6-1	TRBJ1-2	NA	CASRWLEANYGYTF	TGTGCCAGCCGGTGGCTCGAAGCTAACTATGGCTACACCTTC
NA	TRBV19	TRBJ2-5	once	CASSKPYQETQYF	TGTGCCAGTAGTAAACCTTACCAAGAGACCCAGTACTTC
TRBD1	TRBV29-1	TRBJ2-1	NA	CSVGTGGYNEQFF	TGCAGCGTTGGGACAGGGGGCTACAATGAGCAGTTCTTC
TRBD2	TRBV7-2	TRBJ2-4	NA	CASSAGGDKNIQYF	TGTGCCAGCAGCGCGGGGGGCGACAAAAACATTCAGTACTTC
NA	TRBV7-9	TRBJ2-1	NA	CASGFDSSNEQFF	TGTGCCAGCGGATTCGACAGCTCCAATGAGCAGTTCTTC
NA	TRBV7-9	TRBJ1-5	NA	CASSPTVGYRVYQPQHF	TGTGCCAGCAGCCCCACCGTAGGTTACAGGGTTTATCAGCCCCAGCATTTT